This T cell receptor (beta chain) was identified during a study of CD8 T cells in ankylosing spondylitis (dated by TCRdb to between 2016 and 2019). Study-wide context: The study profiled T cell receptor beta repertoires in healthy donors and ankylosing spondylitis patients to find disease-linked TCR variants. Peripheral blood was sampled, and synovial fluid was additionally collected from ankylosing spondylitis patients. The full study cohort was made up of about two dozen ankylosing spondylitis patients and 95 to 130 healthy donors.

Comment on this clonotype: There is no known antigen for this receptor. Per-nucleotide qualities are absent, and no much larger clonotype sits a single base away.

The research as a whole found: Some motif variants were previously reported in synovial fluid and blood of reactive arthritis patients, suggesting common disease-initiation mechanisms. Blood from ankylosing spondylitis patients appeared to be characterized by a TCR beta motif composed of roughly 8 highly homologous amino acid variants. The disease-linked clones had a CD8+ phenotype and were found at relatively low frequencies in peripheral blood. The disease-linked clones were reported as significantly enriched in matched synovial fluid samples from ankylosing spondylitis patients.

Sequencing relied on an Illumina HiSeq 2500. Quantitative 5'-RACE with molecular barcodes was the method used to prepare the TCR beta libraries. As for the original processing: Disease-linked TCR variants were identified with a new computational method built on a probabilistic model of VDJ rearrangement. TCRdb took the public reads, trimmed them with fastp at Q25, ran MiXCR for clone calling and kept in-frame beta chains. Under each unique CDR3 protein, matching rows form one entry showing the most common genes and DNA. Clone size and V and J calls follow TCRdb, not the original study. Within this sample are over 600,000 distinct CDR3 sequences, with 15% to 20% of them counted one time only. Of the sample, roughly a fifth falls within the top ten clones. The receptor was derived from a male donor with ankylosing spondylitis. The specimen sequenced was blood, either unsorted or a sorted T cell fraction (not recorded which).

CDR3 region: CASSGAGRIDEQYF. In nucleotide form, the sequence is TGCGCCAGCAGCGGGGCAGGGCGGATCGACGAGCAGTACTTC. The sequence links TRBV5-1 to TRBJ2-7; TRBD1 is perhaps the D gene, given 5 matching bases. CDR1 SGHRS and CDR2 YFSETQ are derived from the germline V gene. Deletion took 4 bases off V and 5 bases off J, with a span of 16 bases between the germline ends. The CDR3 starts with the cysteine, ends with the phenylalanine, and has 14 residues. The retained sequence is limited to the CDR3, 42 bases, with the frame set at the first base.